What follows is one T cell receptor beta chain and its context. TCRdb itself ran the RT-PCR reads through MiXCR, one entry per CDR3 protein. This table has about 540,000 distinct CDR3 sequences, roughly 25% appearing once. This entry comes from a study of response to subunit inactivated influenza vaccine. These data are also associated with another study on T cells expressing NK-cell markers. According to that study: 5'RACE template switching with UMIs generated TCR beta cDNA. The use of an anti-gamma-delta TCR antibody, which was added in several experiments, restricted sorting to T cells expressing alpha-beta TCR.

This TCR was recovered from a man between 50 and 59 years old who received an inactivated influenza vaccine. Material: CD4+ T cells sorted from PBMCs, obtained roughly 13 days after vaccination.

CDR3 in amino acids: CASREGQGEAFF. CDR3 bases: TGTGCCAGCAGGGAGGGACAGGGCGAAGCTTTCTTT. V usage is TRBV6-2 or TRBV6-3 and J usage is TRBJ1-1; 9 nucleotides match TRBD1. Germline V gene lookup returns CDR1 MNHEY and CDR2 SVGEGT. The CDR3 contains 12 residues. V lost 6 bases and J lost 8; bases outside the gene matches: 4.